The 17 T cell receptor beta chains in this list originate from one sample, sequenced in a study of cytomegalovirus exposure and HLA in healthy donors. In the PCR, 60 Vbeta and 13 Jbeta primers were used. Assay: immunoSEQ multiplex PCR; the TCRdb copy retains only in-frame clones and omits some. The sample includes some 170,000 clones, about 80% seen only once; the top ten take roughly 1.3%. Sequencing used PBMCs. Receptor source: a woman in her forties or fifties in good health and CMV-seronegative.

This clone was picked up one time. The chain's CDR3 is CSVIPGTGHEKLFF. For the CDR3, the DNA is TGCAGCGTAATCCCCGGGACAGGTCATGAAAAACTGTTTTTT. The chain links TRBV29-1 to TRBJ1-4; 8 nucleotides line up with TRBD1. The germline gives CDR1 SQVTM, CDR2 ANQGSEA. V gave up 6 bases and J gave up 6 bases; unmatched junction bases: 9. This CDR3 comprises 14 residues.

The rearrangement links TRBV4-3 to TRBJ2-3; TRBD2 aligns across 9 bases. The ends lost 2 bases at V and 1 base at J; junction bases unmatched: 7. Germline CDR1 reads LGHNA; CDR2 reads YSLEER. The CDR3 has 17 residues. The CDR3 spells CASSQLLGTSRTDTQYF. The CDR3 DNA sequence: TGCGCCAGCAGCCAACTGTTAGGGACTAGCCGCACAGATACGCAGTATTTT.

The chain links TRBV4-3 to TRBJ2-3, with a possible D match to TRBD1 (5 bases). Looked up from germline, CDR1 is LGHNA and CDR2 is YSLEER. The V gene lost 2 bases and the J gene lost 6 bases, with 21 bases spanning the gap. The CDR3 has 17 amino acids. The CDR3 region is CASSQWQGSLVGDTQYF. The CDR3 DNA sequence: TGCGCCAGCAGCCAATGGCAGGGCTCCCTCGTTGGCGATACGCAGTATTTT.

The V gene is TRBV25-1, the J gene TRBJ2-3; 7 bases are a match to TRBD2. This CDR3 is 18 amino acids long. Trimming removed 10 bases from V and 0 bases from J; junction bases left unmatched: 19. Looked up from germline, CDR1 is MGHDK and CDR2 is SYGVNS. CDR3 nucleotides: TGTGCCACCCTACCGGGCGGGAGAAACTGGCCTAGCACAGATACGCAGTATTTT. Its protein product is CATLPGGRNWPSTDTQYF.

On this clone itself: The junction departs from germline at one end; a sequencing error may be responsible. J is TRBJ1-6 and V is TRBV28; tentatively, D is TRBD1 (5 bases). Germline CDR1 MDHEN, CDR2 SYDVKM. This CDR3 has 11 amino acids. The CDR3 DNA reads as TGTGCCAGCAGTTTCGGGGGGAACCAGGACTTT. It codes for CASSFGGNQDF.

J is TRBJ2-4 and V is TRBV4-1; D perhaps matches TRBD1 (5 bases). The germline V gene has CDR1 MGHRA and CDR2 YSYEKL. V shed 0 bases and J shed 1 base, with 13 bases lying between them. The CDR3 runs to 17 residues. For the CDR3, the DNA is TGCGCCAGCAGCCAAGATCCACAGGCGAGGGCCAAAAACATTCAGTACTTC. Protein product: CASSQDPQARAKNIQYF.

The chain employs TRBV5-1 and TRBJ2-1; unclear D gene. The germline V gene encodes CDR1 SGHRS and CDR2 YFSETQ. V shed 0 bases and J shed 2 bases, with 9 bases lying between them. This CDR3 is 15 amino acids long. The CDR3 is CASSLVVNPYNEQFF. The CDR3 nucleotides are TGCGCCAGCAGCTTGGTAGTAAACCCCTACAATGAGCAGTTCTTC.

The V and J genes are TRBV5-4 and TRBJ2-7; possibly TRBD2 for D (5 bases). Germline V gives CDR1 SGHNT, CDR2 YYREEE (reference sequence). V was shortened by 0 bases and J by 2 bases, with 12 bases between the two germline ends. The length of the CDR3 is 15 residues. CDR3 sequence reads: CASSLGYGVPYEQYF. CDR3 coding DNA: TGTGCCAGCAGCTTGGGTTACGGGGTCCCCTACGAGCAGTACTTC.

As concerns this clone: Compared with germline, one end of the junction differs, possibly owing to a read error. The chain uses TRBV5-1 and TRBJ2-3; 12 bases align to TRBD1. Germline V lookup: CDR1 SGHRS, CDR2 YFSETQ. The CDR3 runs 16 residues. The CDR3 region has the DNA TGCGCCAGCGGCTTGTCGGGACAGGGGGCCACAGATACGCAGTATTTT. Translated, it gives CASGLSGQGATDTQYF.

This clone was observed a few times. The chain recombines TRBV30 with TRBJ2-7; no firm D call. Germline-derived CDR1 and CDR2 are GTSNPN and SVGIG (reference sequence). This CDR3 has 13 amino acids. Trimming removed 3 bases at V and 6 bases at J, with 15 bases between. CDR3 DNA: TGTGCCTGGAGCCAAAGTCCTAACCCCGAGCAGTACTTC. It encodes CAWSQSPNPEQYF. Filled out from reference TRBV30 and TRBJ2-7, the complete variable domain reads SQTIHQWPATLVQPVGSPLSLECTVEGTSNPNLYWYRQAAGRGLQLLFYSVGIGQISSEVPQNLSASRPQDRQFILSSKKLLLSDSGFYLCAWSQSPNPEQYFGPGTRLTVT.

The sample holds a few counts of this clone. The chain recombines TRBV5-1 with TRBJ2-5; the match to TRBD2 covers 7 bases. Trimming took 4 bases from V and 4 from J; bases not matched to a gene: 7. The CDR3 extends over 14 amino acids. Per the germline V gene, CDR1 is SGHRS and CDR2 is YFSETQ. The CDR3 loop is CASSILTSSETQYF. CDR3 coding DNA: TGCGCCAGCAGCATACTGACTAGCTCAGAGACCCAGTACTTC.

This clone was seen a handful of times. V gene TRBV6-1 combines with J gene TRBJ1-1; D remains ambiguous. The CDR3 has 15 amino acids. Between the trimmed V and J ends, which lost 3 bases and 2 bases, there was a span of 13 bases. CDR1 and CDR2 from the germline V gene are MNHNS and SASEGT. CDR3 protein: CASSDWVQSNTEAFF. CDR3 DNA sequence: TGTGCCAGCAGTGATTGGGTACAGAGTAACACTGAAGCTTTCTTT.

This clone has a single count. The rearrangement links TRBV5-5 to TRBJ2-7, with D maybe TRBD1 (6 bases). Deletions cut 0 bases from V and 3 bases from J, with 16 bases between. This CDR3 has 16 residues. The germline V gene encodes CDR1 SGHKS and CDR2 YYEKEE (reference sequence). DNA for the CDR3: TGTGCCAGCAGCTTGGTCCCGGGACAACAGTACTACGAGCAGTACTTC. It is translated as CASSLVPGQQYYEQYF.

The V gene is TRBV14, the J gene TRBJ2-5; D remains ambiguous. Germline V gene data show CDR1 as SGHDN and CDR2 as FVKESK. V shed 0 bases and J shed 7 bases, with 12 bases lying between them. This CDR3 is 14 amino acids long. CDR3 nucleotides: TGTGCCAGCAGCCAAGACTTGTTTCTAGGGACCCAGTACTTC. It translates to CASSQDLFLGTQYF.

This chain links TRBV4-1 with TRBJ2-1; TRBD2 matches at 10 bases. Germline values: CDR1 MGHRA, CDR2 YSYEKL. The CDR3 contains 17 residues. V shed 1 base and J 4 bases; nucleotides not matched to a gene: 7. In nucleotides, the CDR3 is TGCGCCAGCAGCCAAGCCGCCCTAGCGGGGGATTACAATGAGCAGTTCTTC. Protein: CASSQAALAGDYNEQFF.

The chain links TRBV6-4 to TRBJ2-3, with 11 bases that match TRBD1. The V gene's germline CDR1 is MRHNA and CDR2 SNTAGT. The CDR3 runs 15 residues. Trimming at V came to 5 bases and at J to 2 bases, leaving 3 bases not matched to a gene. CDR3 in amino acids: CASSRDRGSTDTQYF. The DNA for the CDR3 is TGTGCCAGCAGTAGGGACAGGGGGTCCACAGATACGCAGTATTTT.

The V gene is TRBV5-5, the J gene TRBJ1-5; the D is unclear. V lost 1 base to trimming and J lost 2 bases, with 10 bases between them. This CDR3 contains 15 residues. Germline V lookup: CDR1 SGHKS, CDR2 YYEKEE (reference sequence). The CDR3 region is CASSLWRQGNQPQHF. CDR3 in DNA: TGTGCCAGCAGCTTGTGGAGGCAGGGCAATCAGCCCCAGCATTTT. Drawing the rest from reference TRBV5-5 and TRBJ1-5, the complete variable domain is DAGVTQSPTHLIKTRGQQVTLRCSPISGHKSVSWYQQVLGQGPQFIFQYYEKEERGRGNFPDRFSARQFPNYSSELNVNALLLGDSALYLCASSLWRQGNQPQHFGDGTRLSIL.